This T cell receptor (beta chain) was recorded in a study of blood T cell repertoires in COVID-19. Overall study: The cDNA or gDNA used as material had been derived from T cells, B-cell-depleted T cells, or PBMCs.

CDR1 SGHKS and CDR2 YYEKEE come from the germline V gene (reference sequence). This CDR3 is built from 15 residues. The V and J ends lost 4 bases and 0 bases respectively, with 13 bases between them. Original methodology: It was from reference gene primer amplification that nucleated cell counts were estimated. This table comes from immunoSEQ multiplex PCR, and its TCRdb copy is limited to in-frame clones, with some not included. Clone size and V and J calls were adopted from that table, with D and trimming inferred from the DNA. Seen here are roughly 240,000 clones, roughly 85% observed once, and the top ten hold 9.1%.

The origin of this receptor is a woman between 45 and 60 years old with acute COVID-19. The sequenced sample was PBMCs or T cells enriched from blood (not recorded which). The chain is built from TRBV5-5 and TRBJ1-1; no clear D gene. This CDR3 reads CASSPLGLLNTEAFF. As DNA, the CDR3 is TGTGCCAGCAGCCCTCTAGGACTTTTGAACACTGAAGCTTTCTTT.